The 15 T cell receptor beta chains reported below all come from one sample, sequenced in a study of T cells after yellow fever vaccination. TCRdb reanalysed the 5' RACE reads using MiXCR and keeps one entry per CDR3 protein. Here the sample spans fewer than 500,000 distinct CDR3 sequences, under 20% being singletons. Sequencing used PBMCs, obtained before the yellow fever booster vaccination. Receptors were obtained from a man aged 18 to 29 who received the YFV17D yellow fever vaccine.

This sequence joins TRBV6-2 or TRBV6-3 and TRBJ2-1; unclear D gene. Germline assignment: CDR1 MNHEY and CDR2 SVGEGT. The CDR3 spans 12 residues. V gave up 0 bases and J gave up 9 bases, with 6 bases separating them. CDR3 in DNA: TGTGCCAGCAGTTACTCGGGAAGTGAGCAGTTCTTC. Residues: CASSYSGSEQFF.

DNA of the CDR3: TGTGCCAGCAGTCGATTCTCGGGCAATCAGCCCCAGCATTTT. This gives the protein CASSRFSGNQPQHF. This rearrangement joins TRBV6-2 or TRBV6-3 to TRBJ1-5, with D uncertain. Trimming removed 5 bases from V and 2 bases from J, with 10 bases in between. There are 14 residues in the CDR3. Germline lookup yields CDR1 MNHEY and CDR2 SVGEGT.

The chain couples TRBV6-2 or TRBV6-3 to TRBJ1-2, with D maybe TRBD1 (6 bases). Germline V CDR1 and CDR2: MNHEY, SVGEGT. V was shortened by 6 bases and J by 8 bases, with 22 bases between the two germline ends. This CDR3 contains 15 residues. The CDR3 DNA reads as TGTGCCAGCAGCCCCGACCTCGGACAGCTCAGGGGCTACACCTTC. Translation: CASSPDLGQLRGYTF.

This clonotype was seen repeatedly, ten times or more. The CDR3 loop reads CASSIDLQWYEQFF. The DNA for the CDR3 is TGTGCCAGCAGCATCGACCTACAGTGGTATGAGCAGTTCTTC. The rearrangement links TRBV7-9 to TRBJ2-1; D ambiguous. The V gene's germline CDR1 is SEHNR and CDR2 FQNEAQ (reference sequence). Trimming pared 5 bases from V and 8 bases from J, leaving 16 bases between. The CDR3 loop spans 14 amino acids.

This chain joins TRBV5-1 and TRBJ2-1; D might be TRBD2 (7 bases). Between the trimmed V and J ends, which lost 0 bases and 0 bases, there was a span of 13 bases. Per the germline V gene, CDR1 is SGHRS and CDR2 is YFSETQ. The CDR3 contains 17 residues. CDR3 region: CASSLVGGASSYNEQFF. The CDR3 region has the DNA TGCGCCAGCAGCTTGGTGGGGGGGGCGAGCTCCTACAATGAGCAGTTCTTC.

This clonotype was observed a few times. The chain recombines TRBV14 with TRBJ1-6, with a possible D match to TRBD1 (5 bases). Germline V CDR1 and CDR2: SGHDN, FVKESK. This CDR3 is built from 16 residues. With 8 bases removed from V and 0 bases from J, the gap between germline ends came to 14 bases. CDR3 DNA: TGTGCCAGCTCACTCCTAGGGGACTCCTATAATTCACCCCTCCACTTT. This encodes CASSLLGDSYNSPLHF.

This clonotype was detected only a few times. The J gene is TRBJ2-1, the V gene TRBV5-1; tentative D call: TRBD2 (6 bases). The V and J ends lost 0 bases and 7 bases respectively, with 17 bases between them. This CDR3 comprises 16 residues. From germline, CDR1 is SGHRS and CDR2 YFSETQ. The CDR3: CASSLGAGRAWNEQFF. CDR3 nucleotide sequence: TGCGCCAGCAGCTTGGGGGCGGGGCGGGCGTGGAATGAGCAGTTCTTC.

This clonotype has just a few counts. This chain's CDR3 is CSATPGTSGGGETQYF. CDR3 nucleotide sequence: TGCAGTGCTACCCCCGGGACTAGCGGGGGTGGAGAGACCCAGTACTTC. This sequence joins TRBV20-1 and TRBJ2-5, with 14 nucleotides matching TRBD2. V lost 4 bases to trimming and J lost 4 bases; unmatched junction nucleotides: 8. Germline loops: CDR1 DFQATT, CDR2 SNEGSKA (reference sequence). The CDR3 has 16 amino acids.

This clonotype has more than one count but fewer than ten. V and J are TRBV6-1 and TRBJ2-7; possibly TRBD1 for D (5 bases). From germline, CDR1 is MNHNS and CDR2 SASEGT. This CDR3 comprises 12 residues. With 8 bases removed from V and 5 bases from J, the gap between germline ends came to 13 bases. The CDR3 nucleotides are TGTGCCAGCGGGCCAGGGTACCACGAGCAGTACTTC. It translates to CASGPGYHEQYF.

The V and J genes are TRBV2 and TRBJ1-4; D is possibly TRBD1 (6 bases). The CDR3 is 15 amino acids. The germline V gene has CDR1 SNHLY and CDR2 FYNNEI. The germline V and J ends were trimmed by 6 bases and 4 bases, with 15 bases remaining between them. The DNA of the CDR3 is TGTGCCAGCAGCGGAGGGGGGACCCTTAATGAAAAACTGTTTTTT. Protein sequence: CASSGGGTLNEKLFF.

J is TRBJ1-2 and V is TRBV6-6; D perhaps matches TRBD1 (5 bases). The germline V gene encodes CDR1 MNHNY and CDR2 SVGAGI (reference sequence). This CDR3 comprises 16 residues. Trimming shortened V by 1 base and J by 5 bases, and 17 bases separated the two germline ends. CDR3 nucleotide sequence: TGTGCCAGCAGTTACTGGGCCTTACAGGCCCCTTATGGCTACACCTTC. Translation: CASSYWALQAPYGYTF.

V is TRBV4-1 and J is TRBJ2-7; TRBD1 matches 8 bases. V dropped 0 bases and J dropped 2; count of bases not matched to a gene: 12. The CDR3 loop spans 18 amino acids. CDR1 is MGHRA and CDR2 is YSYEKL in the germline V gene. DNA for the CDR3: TGCGCCAGCAGCCAAGACTCTATCACAGGGGGGATCCCCTACGAGCAGTACTTC. It specifies CASSQDSITGGIPYEQYF.

This chain joins TRBV5-1 and TRBJ2-1; 7 bases line up with TRBD1. With V trimmed by 4 bases and J by 0 bases, 7 bases remained unmatched. The CDR3 extends over 16 amino acids. Germline V gene sequence: CDR1 SGHRS, CDR2 YFSETQ. The CDR3 nucleotides read TGCGCCAGCAGCCTGGTTGGGGACAGCTCCTACAATGAGCAGTTCTTC. Translated, it gives CASSLVGDSSYNEQFF.

The chain has TRBV7-9 and TRBJ2-1; 10 bases align to TRBD2. This CDR3 region has 19 residues. V was clipped by 5 bases and J by 0 bases; unmatched bases: 13. Germline assignment: CDR1 SEHNR and CDR2 FQNEAQ (reference sequence). CDR3 nucleotides: TGTGCCAGCAGCCCGGTGGTAGCGGGGGGCTCCAGCTCCTACAATGAGCAGTTCTTC. It yields the protein CASSPVVAGGSSSYNEQFF.

This clonotype was recorded many times. The V gene is TRBV5-1, the J gene TRBJ2-5, with a tentative D call TRBD1 (6 bases). V shed 1 base and J shed 5 bases, with 12 bases lying between them. Per germline, CDR1 SGHRS and CDR2 YFSETQ. The CDR3 runs 14 residues. CDR3 sequence: CASSLLGAGETQYF. The CDR3 DNA follows: TGCGCCAGCAGCTTGTTGGGGGCCGGGGAGACCCAGTACTTC.